This is a list of T cell receptor beta chains from one sample in a study of long-term antiretroviral therapy in people with HIV. Sequenced by immunoSEQ multiplex PCR; TCRdb stores in-frame clones only, minus some. This sample has over 15,000 clones, with around three quarters found just once. Material: unsorted PBMCs, obtained 2.3 years after starting antiretroviral therapy. The receptors were gathered from a woman in her thirties or forties with HIV. The conserved cysteine and the conserved F or W are not part of the CDR3 here.

TRBV10-3 AISESGTFNQPQH
TRBV15 ATSRGQGQGFTEAF
TRBV6-6 ASSPGPYEQY
TRBV9 ASSVGSGRASDEQY
TRBV9 ASSVAQGWGLEQY
TRBV11-3 ASSFQEVGTEAF
TRBV11-2 ASGQPLGYLGEQF
TRBV20-1 SAIAGVGQY
TRBV7-8 ASSLETGGNTGELF
TRBV2 ASSIWTGQETQY
TRBV19 ATTQGYSNQPQH
TRBV5-6 ASSLLAGNTIY
TRBV4-3 ASSQGAGSYEQY
TRBV11-2 ASSLGGTGSSYEQY
TRBV5-1 ASSLPPSQGYEQY
TRBV11-2 ASSLNQGLTTEAF
TRBV5-1 ASRRAEQGSYGYT
TRBV30 AWIDGQGAAGNTIY
TRBV5-1 ASSGGGWEETQY
TRBV5-6 ASSPTTGGYYGYT
TRBV6-4 ASSEDSQRGYGYT
TRBV6-1 ASSDGQRLTDTQY
TRBV27 ASSVMGGTEAF
TRBV19 ASSSLPGEAF
TRBV5-5 ASSFRQDSYEQY
TRBV11-2 ASSLGTLLGSEETQY
TRBV5-6 ASTTSRDYSYEQY
TRBV6-5 ASSYSRGEAF
TRBV10-3 AISATGSPGETQY
TRBV11-2 ASSGRTSGRTLSYEQY
TRBV14 ASSQGFSTDTQY
TRBV19 ASSMSGDVAGELF
TRBV7-8 ASSFRGTTNEKLF
TRBV5-1 ASSLGVGGAGEQF
TRBV11-2 ASSSDRNTEAF
TRBV7-2 ASSLAGQEAF
TRBV7-9 ASSLGLAETQY
TRBV30 AWSLGAGVHEQY
TRBV11-3 ASSLTSDEQF
TRBV28 ASSSTGVDTGELF
TRBV18 ASSPPDRPSYEQY
TRBV9 ASSSLPLLAGGHEQY
TRBV9 ASSVAQAGGGEQY
TRBV5-1 ASSLERLNEQF
TRBV27 ASSSGLAHYEQY
TRBV20-1 SAPGQPTQY
TRBV4-3 ASSHQGQGYT
TRBV9 ASGSFSAGEETQY
TRBV6-6 ASRSSGDTQY
TRBV30 AWSVVGTVYGYT